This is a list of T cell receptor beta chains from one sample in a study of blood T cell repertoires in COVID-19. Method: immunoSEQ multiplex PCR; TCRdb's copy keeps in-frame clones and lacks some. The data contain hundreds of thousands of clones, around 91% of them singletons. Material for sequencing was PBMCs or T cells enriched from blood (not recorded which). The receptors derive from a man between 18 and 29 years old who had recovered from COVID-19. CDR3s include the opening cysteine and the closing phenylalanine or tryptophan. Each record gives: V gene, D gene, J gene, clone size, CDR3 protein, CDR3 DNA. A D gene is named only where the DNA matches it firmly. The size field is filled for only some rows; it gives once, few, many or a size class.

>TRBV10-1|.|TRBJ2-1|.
CASSGGPYNEQFF
TGCGCCAGCAGTGGAGGGCCCTACAATGAGCAGTTCTTC
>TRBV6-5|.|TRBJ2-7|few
CASSSGPYEQYF
TGTGCCAGCAGTTCAGGCCCATACGAGCAGTACTTC
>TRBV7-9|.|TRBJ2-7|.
CATTNGLYEQYF
TGTGCCACCACTAATGGCCTCTACGAGCAGTACTTC
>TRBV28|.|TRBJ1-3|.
CASRPAGAGIGNTIYF
TGTGCCAGCAGACCCGCCGGCGCAGGGATAGGAAACACCATATATTTT
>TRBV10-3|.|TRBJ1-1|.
CAISEVARQTEAFF
TGTGCCATCAGTGAAGTCGCCCGACAGACTGAAGCTTTCTTT
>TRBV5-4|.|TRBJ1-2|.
CASSLAGESGYTF
TGTGCCAGCAGCTTGGCAGGGGAGAGTGGCTACACCTTC
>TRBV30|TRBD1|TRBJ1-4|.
CAWSVQGAAFNEKLFF
TGTGCCTGGAGTGTACAGGGGGCGGCCTTCAATGAAAAACTGTTTTTT
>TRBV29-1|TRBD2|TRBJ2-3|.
CSARLAGRDTQYF
TGCAGCGCCAGACTAGCGGGAAGAGATACGCAGTATTTT
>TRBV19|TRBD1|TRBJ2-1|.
CASNTGGSYNEQFF
TGTGCCAGTAATACAGGGGGCTCCTACAATGAGCAGTTCTTC
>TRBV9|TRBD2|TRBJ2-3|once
CASSARGGPGRDTQYF
TGTGCCAGCAGCGCCCGCGGGGGTCCGGGTCGGGATACGCAGTATTTT
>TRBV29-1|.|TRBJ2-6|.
CSVGGASGANVLTF
TGCAGCGTTGGCGGGGCCTCTGGGGCCAACGTCCTGACTTTC
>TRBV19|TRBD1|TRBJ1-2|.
CASRTGLDWGYTF
TGTGCCAGTCGGACAGGCCTTGATTGGGGCTACACCTTC
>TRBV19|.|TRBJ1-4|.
CASKEEASEKLFF
TGTGCCAGTAAGGAGGAGGCGAGTGAAAAACTGTTTTTT
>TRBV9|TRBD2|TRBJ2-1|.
CASSVMASGGNEQFF
TGTGCCAGCAGCGTTATGGCTAGCGGGGGTAATGAGCAGTTCTTC
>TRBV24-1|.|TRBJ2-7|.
CATSGGQERIYEQYF
TGTGCCACCAGTGGGGGGCAGGAGAGAATCTACGAGCAGTACTTC
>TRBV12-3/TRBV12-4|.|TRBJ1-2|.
CASSLNYGYTF
TGTGCCAGCAGTCTCAACTATGGCTACACCTTC
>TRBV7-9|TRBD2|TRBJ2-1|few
CASSPAGGVFDEQFF
TGTGCCAGCAGCCCAGCGGGAGGGGTCTTCGATGAGCAGTTCTTC
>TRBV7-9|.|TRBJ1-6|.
CASSLGRGLDSPLHF
TGTGCCAGCAGCTTGGGCAGGGGATTGGATTCACCCCTCCACTTT
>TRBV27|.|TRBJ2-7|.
CASRNGDSRLEQYF
TGTGCCAGCCGGAACGGGGACTCCCGGCTCGAGCAGTACTTC
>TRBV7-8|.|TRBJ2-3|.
CASSLVPSRTDTQYF
TGTGCCAGCAGCTTAGTCCCTAGCCGCACAGATACGCAGTATTTT
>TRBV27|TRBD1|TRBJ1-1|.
CASRSDRGLMNTEAFF
TGTGCCAGCAGATCAGACAGGGGGCTCATGAACACTGAAGCTTTCTTT
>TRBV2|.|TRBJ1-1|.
CASSFTRNTEAFF
TGTGCCAGCAGTTTTACACGAAACACTGAAGCTTTCTTT